The T cell receptor (beta chain) under discussion was sequenced for a study of blood T cell repertoires in COVID-19. This table comes from immunoSEQ multiplex PCR, and its TCRdb copy is limited to in-frame clones, with some not included. The sample consists of 130,000 to 150,000 clones, roughly 81% of them appearing once. Germline CDR1 and CDR2: SNHLY and FYNNEI. The CDR3 runs to 13 residues. The germline V and J ends were trimmed by 0 bases and 8 bases, with 8 bases remaining between them. This rearrangement joins TRBV2 to TRBJ2-1; D is perhaps TRBD2 (5 bases). The TCR was taken from a human donor with acute or convalescent COVID-19. The donor label of this sample is uncertain. Sequencing used peripheral blood. The chain's CDR3 is CASSEAGVYEQFF. For the CDR3, the DNA is TGTGCCAGCAGTGAAGCGGGAGTTTATGAGCAGTTCTTC.